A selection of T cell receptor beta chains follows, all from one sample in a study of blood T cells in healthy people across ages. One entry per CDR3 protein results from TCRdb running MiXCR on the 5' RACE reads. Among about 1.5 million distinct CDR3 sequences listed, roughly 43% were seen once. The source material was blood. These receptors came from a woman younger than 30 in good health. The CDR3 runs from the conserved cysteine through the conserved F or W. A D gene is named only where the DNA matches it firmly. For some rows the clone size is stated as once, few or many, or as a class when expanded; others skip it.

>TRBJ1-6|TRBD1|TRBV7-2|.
TGTGCCAGCAGCTTAGTAGGGGAAGGGACAGGGACCGTAGGAAATTCACCCCTCCACTTT
CASSLVGEGTGTVGNSPLHF
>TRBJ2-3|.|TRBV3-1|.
TGTGCCAGCAGCAAAGGATCCATCACAGATACGCAGTATTTT
CASSKGSITDTQYF
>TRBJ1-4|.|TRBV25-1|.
TGTGCCAGCCAGGGTTTTGGTGAAAAACTGTTTTTT
CASQGFGEKLFF
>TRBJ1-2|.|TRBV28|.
TGTGCCAGCAGTTTTACAGTTCGCGGCTACACCTTC
CASSFTVRGYTF
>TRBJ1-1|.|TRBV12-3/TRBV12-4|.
TGTGCCAGCAGTCCACGGGGACGGGGCTTAATGAACACTGAAGCTTTCTTT
CASSPRGRGLMNTEAFF
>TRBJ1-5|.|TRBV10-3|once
TGTACCATCAGTGAGTCGACGGGCCTATATAGCAATCAGCCCCAGCATTTT
CTISESTGLYSNQPQHF
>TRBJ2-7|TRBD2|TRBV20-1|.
TGCAGTGCTACCTCCTTCGGGACTAGCGGGAGCCTTCACTCCTACGAGCAGTACTTC
CSATSFGTSGSLHSYEQYF
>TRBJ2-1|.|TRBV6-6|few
TGTGCCAGCACCATACAGGGTAGCTCCTACAATGAGCAGTTCTTC
CASTIQGSSYNEQFF
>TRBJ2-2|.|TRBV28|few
TGTGCCAGCAGCCCAGTTCTCAGCGGGGAGCTGTTTTTT
CASSPVLSGELFF
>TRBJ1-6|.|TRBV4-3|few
TGCGCCAGCAGCCAATACACGAGCTCCTATAATTCACCCCTCCACTTT
CASSQYTSSYNSPLHF
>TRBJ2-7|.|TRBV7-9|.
TGTGCCAGCAACATACAGGAATCTTACGAGCAGTACTTC
CASNIQESYEQYF
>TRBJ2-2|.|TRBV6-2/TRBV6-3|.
TGTGCCAGCAGTTACTCGCGGGGTCTTGCCGGGGAGCTGTTTTTT
CASSYSRGLAGELFF
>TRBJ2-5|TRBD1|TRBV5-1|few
TGCGCCAGCAGCTGGGGACAGGGAAACTACAATGAGCAGTACTTC
CASSWGQGNYNEQYF
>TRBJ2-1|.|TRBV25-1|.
TGTGCCAGCAGTCCCCGGGATCCTCGCGAGATGCAGTTCTTC
CASSPRDPREMQFF
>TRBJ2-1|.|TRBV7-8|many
TGTGCCAGCAGCTTATTGCCCCAGGGAGATCAGTTCTTC
CASSLLPQGDQFF
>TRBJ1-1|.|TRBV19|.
TGTGCCAGTAGTTCTTGGACGGACCCCACTGAAGCTTTCTTT
CASSSWTDPTEAFF
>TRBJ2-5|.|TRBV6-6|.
TGTGCCAGCAGTTACTCGACAGTCTACAATGAGCAGTACTTC
CASSYSTVYNEQYF
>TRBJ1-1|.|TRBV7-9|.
TGTGCCAGCAGCTTAGTAGTCACCGAGAACACTGAAGCTTTCTTT
CASSLVVTENTEAFF
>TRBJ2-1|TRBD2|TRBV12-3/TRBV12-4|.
TGTGCCAGCACCGCGGGACTACACTACAATGAGCAGTTCTTC
CASTAGLHYNEQFF
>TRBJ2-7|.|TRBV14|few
TGTGCCAGCAGCCTAACCGTGGGGGACCCCTACGAGCAGTACTTC
CASSLTVGDPYEQYF
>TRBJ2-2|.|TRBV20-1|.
TGCAGTGCTAGAGATCTGTCCACCGGGGAGCTGTTTTTT
CSARDLSTGELFF
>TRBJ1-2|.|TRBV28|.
TGTTCCTCATCCCGCAGGGCCTATGGCTACACCTTC
CSSSRRAYGYTF
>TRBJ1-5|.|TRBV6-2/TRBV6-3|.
TGTGCCAGCAGAAACCACCGGGGGCGGCTTGAGCAGCCCCAGCATTTT
CASRNHRGRLEQPQHF
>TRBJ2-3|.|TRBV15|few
TGTGCCACCAGCAGCCCGGGGGAGACAGATACGCAGTATTTT
CATSSPGETDTQYF
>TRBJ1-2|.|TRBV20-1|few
TGCAGTGCTAGACCCCGGGTGACTGGCTACACCTTC
CSARPRVTGYTF
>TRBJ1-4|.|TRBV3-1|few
TGTGCCAGCAGCCAAGGGTACTTACTGTTTTTT
CASSQGYLLFF
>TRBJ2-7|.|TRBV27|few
TGTGCCAGTAGAGTCTGGGAGAGTCAAGCACGCTACGAGCAGTACTTC
CASRVWESQARYEQYF
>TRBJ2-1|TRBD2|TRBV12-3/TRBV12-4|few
TGTGCCAGCAGTTTACTTCGGCTAGCGGGGGGGCTTAATGAGCAGTTCTTC
CASSLLRLAGGLNEQFF
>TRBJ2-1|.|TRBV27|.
TGTGCCAGCAGTTTAAATCAGCAGGTTTACAATGAGCAGTTCTTC
CASSLNQQVYNEQFF
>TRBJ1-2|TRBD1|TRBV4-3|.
TGCACCAGCAGCCAAGTCCGGGACAGTCACCATAATGGCTACACCTTC
CTSSQVRDSHHNGYTF
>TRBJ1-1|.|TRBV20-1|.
TGCAGTGCTTTTCTCAGGGGAAACACTGAAGCTTTCTTT
CSAFLRGNTEAFF
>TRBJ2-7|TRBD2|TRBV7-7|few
TGTGCTAGCAGCCCCATGGAAGGACTAGCGGTCTACGAGCAGTACTTC
CASSPMEGLAVYEQYF
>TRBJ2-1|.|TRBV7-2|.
TGTGCCAGCAGCTTGAGGGGTGGCGATGAGCAGTTCTTC
CASSLRGGDEQFF
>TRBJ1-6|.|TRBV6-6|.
TGTGCCAGCAGTTACTCGAAGGGTTGGTCCTATAATTCACCCCTCCACTTT
CASSYSKGWSYNSPLHF
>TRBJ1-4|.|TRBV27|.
TGTGCCAGCACTCGGACAGCGAATGAAAAACTGTTTTTT
CASTRTANEKLFF
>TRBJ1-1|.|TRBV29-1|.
TGCAGCGTATACCCGGGACGGATGCTTGCTGAAGCTTTCTTT
CSVYPGRMLAEAFF
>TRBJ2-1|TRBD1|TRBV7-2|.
TGTGCCAGCAGCTTAGCGAGCAAGGGACAGGGTTCGTTCTTC
CASSLASKGQGSFF
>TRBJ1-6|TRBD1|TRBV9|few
TGTGCCAGCAGCGTCGGGACAGCAAATTCACCCCTCCACTTT
CASSVGTANSPLHF
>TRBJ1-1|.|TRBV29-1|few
TGCAGCGTTGTAAGAAGGTTGGACACTGAAGCTTTCTTT
CSVVRRLDTEAFF
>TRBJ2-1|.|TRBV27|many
TGTGCCAGCAGCTTCGGCAGGGACAATGAGCAGTTCTTC
CASSFGRDNEQFF